The 9 T cell receptor beta chains given below trace back to one sample, sequenced in a study of blood T cell repertoires in COVID-19. The assay was immunoSEQ multiplex PCR, and TCRdb's table has in-frame clones only and misses some. The profile covers 95,000 to 150,000 clones, with around 86% appearing a single time and 3.5% to 5% taken by the ten largest. The sequenced material came from peripheral blood. Receptors were obtained from a man aged 35 to 55 with acute or convalescent COVID-19.

The V and J genes are TRBV6-1 and TRBJ2-7; D unclear. The CDR3 covers 15 residues. Germline-derived CDR1 and CDR2 are MNHNS and SASEGT. V was cut by 0 bases and J by 3 bases, with 12 bases left in between. CDR3 nucleotides: TGTGCCAGCAGTGAAGCGCGTACCGTACTCTACGAGCAGTACTTC. Residues: CASSEARTVLYEQYF.

This clone came up a few times. The chain links TRBV7-2 to TRBJ2-2, with D tentatively TRBD1 (5 bases). The germline gives CDR1 SGHTA, CDR2 FQGNSA. The V and J ends lost 5 bases and 4 bases respectively, with 14 bases between them. The CDR3 runs 15 residues. For the CDR3, the DNA is TGTGCCAGCAGCCCCTTGCCAGGGCCCACCGGGGAGCTGTTTTTT. Translated, it gives CASSPLPGPTGELFF.

This rearrangement joins TRBV6-4 to TRBJ2-1; 9 bases match TRBD2. The J segment lost 4 bases and the V segment lost 2 bases, leaving 3 bases of the junction unmatched. CDR1 is MRHNA and CDR2 is SNTAGT in the germline V gene. CDR3 length equals 15 residues. CDR3 sequence reads: CASSDLAGTYNEQFF. The DNA for the CDR3 is TGTGCCAGCAGTGACCTAGCGGGGACTTACAATGAGCAGTTCTTC.

The chain recombines TRBV5-1 with TRBJ2-3, with 11 bases identical to TRBD2. The CDR3 consists of 15 residues. CDR1 and CDR2 (germline): SGHRS, YFSETQ. V trimming: 4 bases; J trimming: 6 bases; junction bases outside the gene matches: 7. Here the CDR3 reads CASSLGTSGADTQYF. CDR3 in DNA: TGCGCCAGCAGCCTCGGGACTAGCGGAGCTGATACGCAGTATTTT.

The chain carries TRBV10-3 and TRBJ1-1, with unresolved D. The germline CDR1 and CDR2 sequences are ENHRY and SYGVKD. The CDR3 totals 13 residues. Between the trimmed V and J ends, which lost 3 bases and 1 base, there was a span of 6 bases. Written as DNA, the CDR3 is TGTGCCATCAGTGACAGTGCGAACACTGAAGCTTTCTTT. Translated: CAISDSANTEAFF.

Only one count was recorded for this clone. The chain couples TRBV5-5 to TRBJ1-1; no firm D call. CDR1 and CDR2 from the germline V gene are SGHKS and YYEKEE (reference sequence). The length of the CDR3 is 13 residues. V was trimmed by 0 bases and J by 1 base, leaving 4 bases between them. CDR3 nucleotides: TGTGCCAGCAGCTTGGCGGGGAACACTGAAGCTTTCTTT. Its translation is CASSLAGNTEAFF.

In its sample, this clone was seen once. This chain joins TRBV6-6 and TRBJ1-6, with TRBD1 matching 9 bases. Losses at the gene ends were 6 bases for V and 2 bases for J; bases not matched to a gene: 17. This CDR3 contains 20 residues. In germline, CDR1 is MNHNY, CDR2 SVGAGI (reference sequence). The CDR3 loop is CASSRTSPGTGFAYNSPLHF. CDR3 DNA sequence: TGTGCCAGCAGCCGCACAAGTCCCGGGACAGGGTTCGCCTATAATTCACCCCTCCACTTT.

The chain recombines TRBV18 with TRBJ2-1; D ambiguous. V lost 2 bases and J 4 bases, leaving 12 bases between the germline ends. From germline, CDR1 is KGHSH and CDR2 LQKENI. This CDR3 region has 15 residues. CDR3 protein: CASSPAVAGYNEQFF. The CDR3 coding sequence is TGTGCCAGCTCACCAGCGGTGGCCGGGTACAATGAGCAGTTCTTC. Based on the CDR3 plus reference TRBV18 and TRBJ2-1, the full variable domain is NAGVMQNPRHLVRRRGQEARLRCSPMKGHSHVYWYRQLPEEGLKFMVYLQKENIIDESGMPKERFSAEFPKEGPSILRIQQVVRGDSAAYFCASSPAVAGYNEQFFGPGTRLTVL.

V and J are TRBV29-1 and TRBJ2-3; TRBD1 matches at 9 bases. This CDR3 contains 13 residues. Germline assignment: CDR1 SQVTM and CDR2 ANQGSEA. V lost 6 bases and J lost 3; bases outside the gene matches: 4. CDR3 sequence (DNA): TGCAGCGTCTTTGGACAGGGGACAGATACGCAGTATTTT. It codes for CSVFGQGTDTQYF.